Below, 28 T cell receptor beta chains from the same sample are listed, as sequenced in a study of blood T cell repertoires in COVID-19. The table came from immunoSEQ multiplex PCR; TCRdb's copy has only in-frame clones and leaves some out. The sample carries about 200,000 clones, 85% recorded once. Sequenced input: PBMCs or T cells enriched from blood (not recorded which). These receptors came from a man aged 40-55 years who had recovered from COVID-19.

This clone was observed once. The chain combines TRBV7-9 with TRBJ2-1; 13 bases match TRBD2. CDR3 length: 17 amino acids. J lost 0 bases, V lost 5 bases, and 4 bases had no gene match. The germline CDR1 and CDR2 sequences are SEHNR and FQNEAQ (reference sequence). The DNA of the CDR3 is TGTGCCAGCAGCCCGGGACTAGCGGGGAGCTCCTACAATGAGCAGTTCTTC. Translation: CASSPGLAGSSYNEQFF.

The V gene is TRBV6-6, the J gene TRBJ2-2; no definite D call. The germline gives CDR1 MNHNY, CDR2 SVGAGI (reference sequence). V shed 10 bases and J shed 1 base, with 16 bases lying between them. This CDR3 comprises 15 residues. For the CDR3, the DNA is TGTGCCATCTCCCCCCTCGGCGGGAACACCGGGGAGCTGTTTTTT. Protein sequence: CAISPLGGNTGELFF.

In this sample, this clone turned up a few times. The chain uses TRBV19 and TRBJ2-2; 10 bases match TRBD2. This CDR3 is 16 amino acids long. The germline gives CDR1 LNHDA, CDR2 SQIVND (reference sequence). The V segment lost 5 bases and the J segment 5 bases; nucleotides outside the gene matches: 8. The DNA of the CDR3 is TGTGCCAGTAGTGGAAGCGGGAGGGTTGGTACCGGGGAGCTGTTTTTT. Translation: CASSGSGRVGTGELFF. Looking up the rest from reference TRBV19 and TRBJ2-2 gives the full variable domain: DGGITQSPKYLFRKEGQNVTLSCEQNLNHDAMYWYRQDPGQGLRLIYYSQIVNDFQKGDIAEGYSVSREKKESFPLTVTSAQKNPTAFYLCASSGSGRVGTGELFFGEGSRLTVL.

The V and J genes are TRBV5-1 and TRBJ2-5, with TRBD1 as a possible D gene (5 bases). V lost 0 bases, J lost 3 bases, and 12 bases lay in between. This CDR3 has 15 residues. CDR1 SGHRS and CDR2 YFSETQ come from the germline V gene. CDR3 region: CASSLGVGQKETQYF. The CDR3, as DNA: TGCGCCAGCAGCTTGGGGGTGGGGCAAAAAGAGACCCAGTACTTC.

The chain uses TRBV7-9 and TRBJ2-3; possibly TRBD2 for D (6 bases). The V gene's germline CDR1 is SEHNR and CDR2 FQNEAQ (reference sequence). The CDR3 has 12 residues. Trimming removed 5 bases from V and 6 bases from J, with 9 bases in between. The CDR3 loop reads CASSRDSDTQYF. For the CDR3, the DNA is TGTGCCAGCAGCCGGGACTCGGATACGCAGTATTTT.

The V and J genes are TRBV3-1 (or the pseudogene TRBV3-2) and TRBJ2-5; D uncertain. Germline CDR1 is LGHDT and CDR2 is YNNKEL (reference sequence). This CDR3 is 14 amino acids long. Trimming removed 6 bases from V and 2 bases from J, with 13 bases in between. The DNA for the CDR3 is TGTGCCAGCAGGGGTTGGGCAGCTCAAGAGACCCAGTACTTC. Protein sequence: CASRGWAAQETQYF.

The rearrangement uses TRBV3-1 (or the pseudogene TRBV3-2) and TRBJ1-3; D may be TRBD1 (6 bases). Germline CDR1 is LGHDT and CDR2 is YNNKEL (reference sequence). The V and J ends lost 4 bases and 7 bases respectively, with 14 bases between them. This CDR3 comprises 14 residues. The CDR3 bases are TGTGCCAGCAGCCCCCGGGACACCGCCAACACCATATATTTT. Protein: CASSPRDTANTIYF.

V gene TRBV28 combines with J gene TRBJ2-7, with 7 nucleotides matching TRBD1. The CDR3 runs to 14 residues. Germline lookup yields CDR1 MDHEN and CDR2 SYDVKM. The V and J ends lost 3 bases and 3 bases, in that order; junction bases with no gene match: 5. CDR3 residues: CASSFVQGVYEQYF. The CDR3 DNA follows: TGTGCCAGCAGTTTCGTCCAGGGGGTCTACGAGCAGTACTTC.

V is TRBV11-3 and J is TRBJ2-2; the match to TRBD1 covers 10 bases. The V segment lost 5 bases and the J segment 5 bases; nucleotides outside the gene matches: 5. Germline CDR1 and CDR2: SGHNT and YENEEA. This CDR3 is built from 15 residues. CDR3 amino acids: CASSPRDRGTGELFF. The CDR3 DNA sequence: TGTGCCAGCAGCCCCAGGGACAGGGGAACCGGGGAGCTGTTTTTT.

This clone was seen a single time. The V gene is TRBV7-2, the J gene TRBJ1-1, with no clear D. Trimming pared 1 base from V and 7 bases from J, leaving 10 bases between. In germline, CDR1 is SGHTA, CDR2 FQGNSA. The length of the CDR3 is 13 residues. The chain's CDR3 is CASSLEPIGEAFF. In nucleotides, the CDR3 is TGTGCCAGCAGCTTAGAGCCCATTGGTGAAGCTTTCTTT.

The chain has TRBV18 and TRBJ2-5, with 10 nucleotides matching TRBD1. CDR1 is KGHSH and CDR2 is LQKENI in the germline V gene. The CDR3 length is 16 residues. J was trimmed by 3 bases and V by 8 bases; bases with no gene match: 12. The CDR3 region has the DNA TGTGCCAGCCTACTACGAAACGGGACAGGGGAAGAGACCCAGTACTTC. Translation: CASLLRNGTGEETQYF.

CDR3 DNA sequence: TGCGCCAGCAGCCAAGTGTTTGAACTAACCTACGAGCAGTACTTC. Translated, it gives CASSQVFELTYEQYF. The chain uses TRBV4-3 and TRBJ2-7; D is undetermined. Germline CDR1 and CDR2: LGHNA and YSLEER. The CDR3 loop spans 15 amino acids. V was trimmed by 1 base and J by 2 bases, leaving 12 bases between them.

The rearrangement joins TRBV19 to TRBJ1-3; a weak D match, TRBD1 (6 bases). This CDR3 has 16 amino acids. V lost 3 bases to trimming and J lost 4 bases, with 16 bases between them. CDR1 and CDR2 (germline): LNHDA, SQIVND (reference sequence). CDR3 sequence: CASSITRTASGNTIYF. Written as DNA, the CDR3 is TGTGCCAGTAGTATTACCCGGACAGCTAGCGGAAACACCATATATTTT. Full variable domain (missing parts from reference TRBV19 and TRBJ1-3): DGGITQSPKYLFRKEGQNVTLSCEQNLNHDAMYWYRQDPGQGLRLIYYSQIVNDFQKGDIAEGYSVSREKKESFPLTVTSAQKNPTAFYLCASSITRTASGNTIYFGEGSWLTVV.

This clone was recorded once. V gene TRBV27 combines with J gene TRBJ1-1; D is ambiguous. Germline V gives CDR1 MNHEY, CDR2 SMNVEV (reference sequence). The V and J ends lost 0 bases and 6 bases respectively, with 8 bases between them. CDR3 length: 13 residues. CDR3 nucleotides: TGTGCCAGCAGTTTATCGTCCGGAGCTGAAGCTTTCTTT. Residues: CASSLSSGAEAFF.

The chain employs TRBV7-3 and TRBJ2-2; 7 positions agree with TRBD2. In germline, CDR1 is SGHTA, CDR2 FQGTGA. CDR3 size: 18 residues. With V trimmed by 1 base and J by 5 bases, 13 bases remained unmatched. The CDR3 DNA reads TGTGCCAGCAGCTTAATGGGGGGGACTCCCGCTGAGACCGGGGAGCTGTTTTTT. This sequence encodes CASSLMGGTPAETGELFF.

The chain links TRBV15 to TRBJ2-1; 7 nucleotides line up with TRBD1. The CDR3 is 15 residues long. Trimming took 5 bases from V and 8 from J; bases not matched to a gene: 12. Germline V CDR1 and CDR2: LNHNV, YYDKDF (reference sequence). In DNA, the CDR3 is TGTGCCACCAGCGGTCAGGGGGAGTCAGTCGATGAGCAGTTCTTC. Amino acid sequence: CATSGQGESVDEQFF.

This rearrangement joins TRBV19 to TRBJ1-1, with D unclear. The CDR3 spans 15 residues. Germline CDR1 is LNHDA and CDR2 is SQIVND (reference sequence). Trimming took off 5 bases at V and 3 bases at J, with 16 bases between the two ends. The CDR3 nucleotides are TGTGCCAGTAGTGCCCCGAGGAGGGAGGACACTGAAGCTTTCTTT. Its protein product is CASSAPRREDTEAFF.

The V call is TRBV3-1 (or the pseudogene TRBV3-2), the J call TRBJ2-7; D is unresolved. Germline V gene sequence: CDR1 LGHDT, CDR2 YNNKEL (reference sequence). The V and J ends lost 1 base and 0 bases respectively, with 16 bases between them. The CDR3 has 17 amino acids. The CDR3 region has the DNA TGTGCCAGCAGCCAAGCGAGCTTCGGCGGTAGCTCCTACGAGCAGTACTTC. Protein product: CASSQASFGGSSYEQYF.

The rearrangement uses TRBV27 and TRBJ2-1, with a possible D match to TRBD2 (5 bases). V lost 6 bases to trimming and J lost 4 bases, with 13 bases between them. The CDR3 extends over 14 amino acids. The germline CDR1 and CDR2 sequences are MNHEY and SMNVEV (reference sequence). The CDR3 bases are TGTGCCAGCAGGACCGGGAACCGATACAATGAGCAGTTCTTC. Amino acids: CASRTGNRYNEQFF.

V usage is TRBV5-1 and J usage is TRBJ2-5; 12 bases agree with TRBD2. Germline V lookup: CDR1 SGHRS, CDR2 YFSETQ. CDR3 size: 20 residues. After removal of 3 bases from V and 3 bases from J, the junction contained 18 bases not matched to a gene. The CDR3 bases are TGCGCCAGCAGCTCCTTTGCGACTAGCGGGAGACGAGTAGGTGAAGAGACCCAGTACTTC. Translated: CASSSFATSGRRVGEETQYF. Complete variable domain (other parts from reference TRBV5-1 and TRBJ2-5): KAGVTQTPRYLIKTRGQQVTLSCSPISGHRSVSWYQQTPGQGLQFLFEYFSETQRNKGNFPGRFSGRQFSNSRSEMNVSTLELGDSALYLCASSSFATSGRRVGEETQYFGPGTRLLVL.

The chain couples TRBV7-2 to TRBJ1-5, with D perhaps matching TRBD1 (6 bases). V was clipped by 6 bases and J by 0 bases, with 12 bases between them. Germline lookup yields CDR1 SGHTA and CDR2 FQGNSA. The CDR3 extends over 15 amino acids. The DNA of the CDR3 is TGTGCCAGCAGGAAGGGGGGGTATAGCAATCAGCCCCAGCATTTT. The encoded protein is CASRKGGYSNQPQHF.

The J gene is TRBJ1-1, the V gene TRBV3-1 (or the pseudogene TRBV3-2); 7 bases agree with TRBD1. The germline gives CDR1 LGHDT, CDR2 YNNKEL (reference sequence). With V trimmed by 4 bases and J by 5 bases, 10 bases remained unmatched. The CDR3 sequence is 15 residues long. The CDR3 sequence: CASSPTDRQGTEAFF. The CDR3 DNA sequence: TGTGCCAGCAGCCCTACGGACAGGCAGGGGACTGAAGCTTTCTTT.

J is TRBJ1-3 and V is TRBV4-1; 7 positions agree with TRBD1. With 4 bases clipped from V and 0 bases from J, the junction kept 6 bases outside the gene matches. This CDR3 spans 16 amino acids. Germline V gene data show CDR1 as MGHRA and CDR2 as YSYEKL. The CDR3: CASSPDRVLSGNTIYF. In DNA, the CDR3 is TGCGCCAGCAGCCCAGACAGGGTCCTCTCTGGAAACACCATATATTTT.

The chain employs TRBV13 and TRBJ2-7; tentatively, D is TRBD1 (6 bases). The V gene's germline CDR1 is PRHDT and CDR2 FYEKMQ (reference sequence). The CDR3 has 13 amino acids. V lost 5 bases and J 1 base, leaving 9 bases between the germline ends. CDR3 nucleotides: TGTGCCAGCAGCCCCACAGGGTCCTACGAGCAGTACTTC. It yields the protein CASSPTGSYEQYF.

The rearrangement links TRBV5-1 to TRBJ2-1; 7 nucleotides align to TRBD2. CDR3 length equals 14 residues. Germline V lookup: CDR1 SGHRS, CDR2 YFSETQ. Losses at the gene ends were 0 bases for V and 5 bases for J; bases not matched to a gene: 2. CDR3 sequence: CASSLAGGDNEQFF. The CDR3 region has the DNA TGCGCCAGCAGCTTGGCGGGAGGCGACAATGAGCAGTTCTTC.

This rearrangement joins TRBV5-4 to TRBJ2-1; TRBD2 matches at 7 bases. V shed 6 bases, J shed 7 bases, and the junction held 13 bases outside the gene matches. CDR1 is SGHNT and CDR2 is YYREEE in the germline V gene (reference sequence). CDR3 length equals 15 residues. The CDR3: CASTIRTGTTNEQFF. The CDR3 DNA reads as TGTGCCAGCACCATAAGAACCGGGACTACAAATGAGCAGTTCTTC.

This chain joins TRBV18 and TRBJ1-6, with a possible D match to TRBD1 (6 bases). The germline V gene has CDR1 KGHSH and CDR2 LQKENI. The V and J ends lost 3 bases and 6 bases respectively, with 6 bases between them. The CDR3 spans 13 residues. CDR3 region: CASSPDSNSPLHF. CDR3 DNA: TGTGCCAGCTCACCGGACAGTAATTCACCCCTCCACTTT.

The chain couples TRBV6-2 or TRBV6-3 to TRBJ2-1, with D uncertain. Germline V gene sequence: CDR1 MNHEY, CDR2 SVGEGT. The CDR3 has 12 amino acids. Trimming stripped 5 bases from V and 6 bases from J, with 8 bases between. The CDR3 reads CASSDSPNEQFF. The CDR3 DNA reads TGTGCCAGCAGTGATAGTCCCAATGAGCAGTTCTTC.